The sequence of this TCR beta chain was determined in a study of T-cell memory formation after mild COVID-19. TCRdb called the 5' RACE reads again in MiXCR, with one record for every CDR3 protein. The sample contains about 350,000 distinct CDR3 sequences, roughly 15% of which appear only once. J lost 5 bases, V lost 5 bases, and 8 bases had no gene match. Per germline, CDR1 DFQATT and CDR2 SNEGSKA (reference sequence). The CDR3 is made up of 14 amino acids. The source material was PBMCs or a T cell subset sorted from them (not recorded which). The rearrangement links TRBV20-1 to TRBJ1-1, with 10 bases lining up with TRBD1. The sequence was obtained from a man aged 18 to 30 who had mild COVID-19 (a few samples of this study predate the infection). Cell type and time point are not known. The CDR3 DNA sequence: TGCAGTGCTCAAGACAGGGGGCGGGGGACTGAAGCTTTCTTT. It encodes CSAQDRGRGTEAFF.